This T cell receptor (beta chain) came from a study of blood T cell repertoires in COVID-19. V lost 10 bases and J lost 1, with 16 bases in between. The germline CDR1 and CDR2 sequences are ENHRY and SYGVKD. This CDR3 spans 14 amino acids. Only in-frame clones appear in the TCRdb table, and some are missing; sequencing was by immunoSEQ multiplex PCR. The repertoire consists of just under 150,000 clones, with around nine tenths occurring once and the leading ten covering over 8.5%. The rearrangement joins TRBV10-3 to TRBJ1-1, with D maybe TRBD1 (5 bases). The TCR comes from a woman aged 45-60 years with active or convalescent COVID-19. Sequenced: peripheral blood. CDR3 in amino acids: CATVGATGNTEAFF. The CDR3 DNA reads TGTGCCACCGTAGGAGCAACAGGGAACACTGAAGCTTTCTTT.